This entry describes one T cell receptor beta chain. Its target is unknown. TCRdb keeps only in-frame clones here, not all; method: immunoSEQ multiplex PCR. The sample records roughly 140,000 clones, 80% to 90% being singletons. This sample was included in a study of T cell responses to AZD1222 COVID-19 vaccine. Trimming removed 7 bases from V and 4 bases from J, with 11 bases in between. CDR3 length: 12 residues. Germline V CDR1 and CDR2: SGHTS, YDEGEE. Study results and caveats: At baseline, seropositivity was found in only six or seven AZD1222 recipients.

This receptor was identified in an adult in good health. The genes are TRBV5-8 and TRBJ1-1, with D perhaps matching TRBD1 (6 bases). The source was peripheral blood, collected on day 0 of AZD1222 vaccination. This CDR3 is CASGGRFTEAFF. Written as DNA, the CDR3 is TGTGCCAGCGGGGGGCGGTTCACTGAAGCTTTCTTT.